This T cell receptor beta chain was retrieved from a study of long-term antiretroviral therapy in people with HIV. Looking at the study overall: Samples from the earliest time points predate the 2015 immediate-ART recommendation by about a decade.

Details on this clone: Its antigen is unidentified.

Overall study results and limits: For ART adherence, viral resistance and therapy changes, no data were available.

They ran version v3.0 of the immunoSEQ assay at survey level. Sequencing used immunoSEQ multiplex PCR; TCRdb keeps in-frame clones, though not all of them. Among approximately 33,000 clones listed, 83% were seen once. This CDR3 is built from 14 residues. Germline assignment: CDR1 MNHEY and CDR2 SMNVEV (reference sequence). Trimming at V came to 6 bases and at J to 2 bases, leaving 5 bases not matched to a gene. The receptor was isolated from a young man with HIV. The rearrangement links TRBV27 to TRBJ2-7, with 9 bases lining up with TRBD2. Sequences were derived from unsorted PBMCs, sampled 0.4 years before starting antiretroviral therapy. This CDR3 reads CASSFSGSPYEQYF. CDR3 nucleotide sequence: TGTGCCAGCAGCTTTAGCGGGAGCCCCTACGAGCAGTACTTC.